The T cell receptor (beta chain) described here comes from a study of STAT3 mutations in large granular lymphocyte leukemia. The table came from immunoSEQ multiplex PCR; TCRdb's copy has only in-frame clones and leaves some out. The sample has over 30,000 clones; roughly 90% are singletons. Worth noting for this clone: What it recognizes is unknown.

Study observations and caveats: Every T-LGLL patient had at least one immunodominant TCRbeta clonotype.

V trimming: 6 bases; J trimming: 4 bases; junction bases outside the gene matches: 6. From germline, CDR1 is GTSNPN and CDR2 SVGIG (reference sequence). CDR3 length equals 13 residues. The chain joins TRBV30 to TRBJ2-1; TRBD1 matches at 7 bases. The source of this sequence is a human donor with T large granular lymphocyte leukemia. Some clones in this sample may be carry-over from other donors' samples. What was sequenced was PBMCs. CDR3 bases: TGTGCCTGCCCTCGGACAGGTTACAATGAGCAGTTCTTC. Its protein product is CACPRTGYNEQFF.